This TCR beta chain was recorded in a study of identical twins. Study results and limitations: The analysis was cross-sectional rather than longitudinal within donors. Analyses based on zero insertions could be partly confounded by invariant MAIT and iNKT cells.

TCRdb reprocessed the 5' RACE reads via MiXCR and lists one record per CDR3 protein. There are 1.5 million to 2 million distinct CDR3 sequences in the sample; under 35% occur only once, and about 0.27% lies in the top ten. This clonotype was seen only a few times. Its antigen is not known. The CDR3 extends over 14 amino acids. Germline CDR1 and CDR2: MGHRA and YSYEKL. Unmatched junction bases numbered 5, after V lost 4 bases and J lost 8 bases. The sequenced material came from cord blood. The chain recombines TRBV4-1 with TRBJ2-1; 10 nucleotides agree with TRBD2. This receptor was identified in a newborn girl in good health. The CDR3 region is CASSLLAGRDEQFF. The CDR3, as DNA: TGCGCCAGCAGCCTACTAGCGGGAAGGGATGAGCAGTTCTTC.